The 17 T cell receptor beta chains below were found in one sample sequenced in a study of cytomegalovirus exposure and HLA in healthy donors. The PCR contained 60 Vbeta and 13 Jbeta primers. TCRdb's copy holds only in-frame clones and misses some; the assay was immunoSEQ multiplex PCR. The sample records around 170,000 clones, approximately 88% being singletons. Sequencing input: PBMCs. Receptors originate from a woman between 18 and 29 years old in good health and CMV-seronegative.

The genes are TRBV27 and TRBJ2-7, with D tentatively TRBD1 (5 bases). Germline V gene sequence: CDR1 MNHEY, CDR2 SMNVEV (reference sequence). The CDR3 runs to 17 residues. V was cut by 2 bases and J by 0 bases, with 17 bases left in between. CDR3 region: CASSLTQVTFFSYEQYF. CDR3 nucleotides: TGTGCCAGCAGTTTAACACAGGTTACCTTTTTCTCCTACGAGCAGTACTTC.

The chain is built from TRBV6-1 and TRBJ1-2, with a weak D call TRBD1 (6 bases). CDR1 is MNHNS and CDR2 is SASEGT in the germline V gene. The CDR3 contains 14 residues. Trimming shortened V by 7 bases and J by 4 bases, and 16 bases separated the two germline ends. In DNA form, the CDR3 reads TGTGCCAGCACCAGCTGGACAGCCTTCTATGGCTACACCTTC. This gives the protein CASTSWTAFYGYTF.

This clone was counted between two and nine times. This chain connects TRBV6-4 to TRBJ1-1; D unresolved. The CDR3 runs to 13 residues. Germline V gene lookup returns CDR1 MRHNA and CDR2 SNTAGT. The ends were cut back, 5 bases at V and 0 bases at J, with 7 bases in the middle. In nucleotides, the CDR3 is TGTGCCAGCAGTTCACAGATGAACACTGAAGCTTTCTTT. Protein product: CASSSQMNTEAFF.

This chain connects TRBV4-1 to TRBJ1-2, with D tentatively TRBD1 (6 bases). The germline gives CDR1 MGHRA, CDR2 YSYEKL. V lost 4 bases to trimming and J lost 2 bases, with 14 bases between them. The CDR3 is made up of 15 amino acids. The CDR3 protein is CASSRWDTPNYGYTF. CDR3 DNA: TGCGCCAGCAGCCGTTGGGACACTCCAAACTATGGCTACACCTTC.

The V and J genes are TRBV7-8 and TRBJ1-1; D is uncertain. Germline lookup yields CDR1 SGHVS and CDR2 FQNEAQ. The CDR3 length is 16 residues. V shed 1 base and J shed 4 bases, with 16 bases lying between them. The DNA for the CDR3 is TGTGCCAGCAGCTTAGATTTTTGGGTCTCGGGCACTGAAGCTTTCTTT. Translated: CASSLDFWVSGTEAFF.

The V gene is TRBV6-5, the J gene TRBJ1-1; D may be TRBD1 (6 bases). Germline V gene sequence: CDR1 MNHEY, CDR2 SVGAGI. CDR3 length equals 14 residues. The V gene lost 5 bases and the J gene lost 7 bases, with 17 bases spanning the gap. DNA for the CDR3: TGTGCCAGCAGTCTTCAAATCAGGGGAGTTGAAGCTTTCTTT. Protein sequence: CASSLQIRGVEAFF.

The chain joins TRBV7-8 to TRBJ2-7; 9 bases are a match to TRBD1. This CDR3 is built from 15 residues. Trimming at V came to 1 base and at J to 12 bases, leaving 13 bases not matched to a gene. Germline V gene lookup returns CDR1 SGHVS and CDR2 FQNEAQ. DNA of the CDR3: TGTGCCAGCAGCTTAGATTTTTTTCGGGACAGGGTCGGGTACTTC. Translation gives CASSLDFFRDRVGYF.

This chain uses TRBV27 with TRBJ2-3; the D gene is possibly TRBD1 (6 bases). Trimming removed 3 bases at V and 0 bases at J, with 19 bases between. Germline V gene lookup returns CDR1 MNHEY and CDR2 SMNVEV (reference sequence). CDR3 length equals 18 residues. The CDR3 DNA is TGTGCCAGCAGTTTGACCCCGCGGACAGCGATTAGCACAGATACGCAGTATTTT. Residues: CASSLTPRTAISTDTQYF.

In the case of this clone: Relative to the germline gene, one junction end is altered; a read error may explain this. V usage is TRBV7-9 and J usage is TRBJ2-7; tentatively, D is TRBD1 (8 bases). Germline loops: CDR1 SEHNR, CDR2 FQNEAQ (reference sequence). The CDR3 has 16 amino acids. The DNA of the CDR3 is TGTTCCAGCAGCCCAAAACAGGGGGGGAGCTCCTACGAGCAGTACTTC. Its protein product is CSSSPKQGGSSYEQYF.

The chain employs TRBV27 and TRBJ2-7; D is possibly TRBD1 (6 bases). CDR1 and CDR2 (germline): MNHEY, SMNVEV (reference sequence). V was cut by 5 bases and J by 3 bases, with 17 bases left in between. This CDR3 has 15 residues. This CDR3 is CASSPERGHIYEQYF. The DNA of the CDR3 is TGTGCCAGCAGTCCCGAACGGGGACACATCTACGAGCAGTACTTC.

V is TRBV2 and J is TRBJ2-7; possible D gene TRBD2, 6 bases. V was clipped by 0 bases and J by 11 bases, with 8 bases between them. The CDR3 covers 11 residues. Germline lookup yields CDR1 SNHLY and CDR2 FYNNEI. The CDR3 loop reads CASSEAGEEYF. The CDR3 DNA reads as TGTGCCAGCAGTGAAGCAGGGGAGGAGTACTTC.

This chain links TRBV4-2 with TRBJ2-7; TRBD2 agrees at 10 bases. CDR1 LGHNA and CDR2 YNFKEQ come from the germline V gene. The J segment lost 2 bases and the V segment lost 0 bases, leaving 4 bases of the junction unmatched. The CDR3 loop spans 16 amino acids. The CDR3 sequence is CASSQEAGGLTYEQYF. The CDR3 nucleotides are TGTGCCAGCAGCCAAGAAGCGGGGGGGCTTACCTACGAGCAGTACTTC.

The gene calls are TRBV30 and TRBJ2-3; D may be TRBD2 (5 bases). The germline V gene has CDR1 GTSNPN and CDR2 SVGIG (reference sequence). V lost 0 bases to trimming and J lost 4 bases, with 11 bases between them. CDR3 length: 14 residues. In DNA form, the CDR3 reads TGTGCCTGGAGTGTACGCGGGTTCGCAGATACGCAGTATTTT. It is translated as CAWSVRGFADTQYF.

This chain connects TRBV5-1 to TRBJ2-5; TRBD1 is a possible D gene (5 bases). The germline V and J ends were trimmed by 4 bases and 3 bases, with 13 bases remaining between them. Per the germline V gene, CDR1 is SGHRS and CDR2 is YFSETQ. The length of the CDR3 is 14 residues. The CDR3 spells CASSPRTDKETQYF. The DNA for the CDR3 is TGCGCCAGCAGCCCTCGGACGGACAAAGAGACCCAGTACTTC.

The chain carries TRBV30 and TRBJ2-7; TRBD2 aligns across 10 bases. The CDR3 has 13 amino acids. After removal of 0 bases from V and 6 bases from J, the junction contained 2 bases not matched to a gene. Germline V gene sequence: CDR1 GTSNPN, CDR2 SVGIG (reference sequence). For the CDR3, the DNA is TGTGCCTGGAGTGTAGGACTAGCGGCCGAGCAGTACTTC. As protein: CAWSVGLAAEQYF. Full variable domain (missing parts from reference TRBV30 and TRBJ2-7): SQTIHQWPATLVQPVGSPLSLECTVEGTSNPNLYWYRQAAGRGLQLLFYSVGIGQISSEVPQNLSASRPQDRQFILSSKKLLLSDSGFYLCAWSVGLAAEQYFGPGTRLTVT.

With respect to this clone: The germline gene is not matched at one end of the junction; a read error may be the cause. This chain links TRBV27 with TRBJ2-4; 8 nucleotides align to TRBD2. The CDR3 has 18 amino acids. Germline V gene lookup returns CDR1 MNHEY and CDR2 SMNVEV (reference sequence). CDR3 DNA sequence: TGTGCCAGCAACCCCGTCGGAAGCGGGGGCGCTGCCAAAAACAGTCAGTACTTC. It translates to CASNPVGSGGAAKNSQYF.

The chain employs TRBV28 and TRBJ2-7, with D possibly matching TRBD1 (7 bases). CDR1 MDHEN and CDR2 SYDVKM come from the germline V gene. CDR3 length: 13 residues. V gave up 6 bases and J gave up 7 bases, with 16 bases separating them. The CDR3 loop is CASRYSGGGEQYF. The DNA for the CDR3 is TGTGCCAGCAGATACTCAGGGGGAGGTGAGCAGTACTTC.